Listed below are T cell receptor beta chains from one sample, sequenced in a study of blood T cell repertoires in COVID-19. The table came from immunoSEQ multiplex PCR; TCRdb's copy has only in-frame clones and leaves some out. The data hold 470,000 or so clones, with around 89% observed a single time. Sequencing was carried out using peripheral blood. The receptors here all came from a woman in her twenties or thirties with acute or convalescent COVID-19. The CDR3 runs from the conserved cysteine through the conserved F or W. The D gene is left open where the match is weak. Size values are once, few and many counts, or a class for expanded clones, and some rows have none.

NA	NA	TRBV19	13	TRBJ1-5	CASSEVANQPQHF	TGTGCCAGTAGTGAAGTAGCTAATCAGCCCCAGCATTTT
NA	NA	TRBV24-1	14	TRBJ2-7	CATSDPRSLSEQYF	TGTGCCACCAGTGATCCAAGGAGCCTCTCCGAGCAGTACTTC
TRBD2	NA	TRBV3-1/TRBV3-2	12	TRBJ2-5	CASTYLRGAQYF	TGTGCCAGCACCTACTTACGGGGGGCCCAGTACTTC
NA	NA	TRBV9	14	TRBJ2-7	CASSDGGLPYEQYF	TGTGCCAGCAGCGATGGGGGACTCCCCTACGAGCAGTACTTC
NA	NA	TRBV19	15	TRBJ2-1	CASSINRDTYNEQFF	TGTGCCAGTAGTATAAACCGGGACACATACAATGAGCAGTTCTTC
TRBD1	NA	TRBV5-6	13	TRBJ1-2	CASSWDRDNGYTF	TGTGCCAGCAGCTGGGACAGGGATAATGGCTACACCTTC
NA	NA	TRBV28	15	TRBJ2-1	CASSLQGGSYNEQFF	TGTGCCAGCAGTTTACAAGGCGGCTCCTACAATGAGCAGTTCTTC
NA	NA	TRBV3-1/TRBV3-2	11	TRBJ2-7	CASSQATEQYF	TGTGCCAGCAGCCAAGCCACTGAGCAGTACTTC
NA	NA	TRBV25-1	11	TRBJ1-2	CASSDPRGYTF	TGTGCCAGCAGTGACCCCAGGGGCTACACCTTC
NA	NA	TRBV9	16	TRBJ1-1	CASSARQDARNTEAFF	TGTGCCAGCAGCGCCCGACAGGACGCTAGGAACACTGAAGCTTTCTTT
NA	NA	TRBV27	12	TRBJ2-1	CASSRTYNEQFF	TGTGCCAGCAGCCGGACATACAATGAGCAGTTCTTC
TRBD2	NA	TRBV7-8	16	TRBJ2-2	CASRHSGGFPIGELFF	TGTGCCAGCAGACATAGCGGGGGGTTCCCCATCGGGGAGCTGTTTTTT
NA	few	TRBV9	16	TRBJ1-3	CASSVAAGRSGNTIYF	TGTGCCAGCAGCGTAGCGGCAGGCCGTTCTGGAAACACCATATATTTT
NA	NA	TRBV3-1/TRBV3-2	16	TRBJ2-3	CASSQESLMTRMAQYF	TGTGCCAGCAGCCAAGAGAGTTTGATGACTAGGATGGCGCAGTATTTT
TRBD1	NA	TRBV20-1	15	TRBJ1-1	CSASGTGGYDTEAFF	TGCAGTGCCAGTGGGACAGGAGGTTACGACACTGAAGCTTTCTTT
NA	NA	TRBV6-5	10	TRBJ2-5	CAGPWETQYF	TGTGCCGGCCCCTGGGAGACCCAGTACTTC
NA	NA	TRBV7-3	13	TRBJ1-1	CASSLKLGQEAFF	TGTGCCAGCAGCTTAAAGTTGGGCCAAGAAGCTTTCTTT
NA	NA	TRBV9	16	TRBJ2-2	CASSVGTTDNTGELFF	TGTGCCAGCAGCGTAGGTACGACAGACAACACCGGGGAGCTGTTTTTT
NA	NA	TRBV6-5	16	TRBJ2-7	CASSYSILRGSYEQYF	TGTGCCAGCAGTTACTCGATTCTCAGGGGCTCCTACGAGCAGTACTTC
NA	NA	TRBV9	15	TRBJ2-7	CASSGGYGWSYEQYF	TGTGCCAGCAGCGGCGGGTACGGTTGGTCGTACGAGCAGTACTTC
NA	NA	TRBV4-1	14	TRBJ1-1	CASSQVFGETEAFF	TGCGCCAGCAGCCAAGTTTTCGGGGAAACTGAAGCTTTCTTT
TRBD1	few	TRBV25-1	15	TRBJ2-5	CASSDPRQGQETQYF	TGTGCCAGCAGTGACCCCCGACAGGGCCAAGAGACCCAGTACTTC
NA	NA	TRBV7-9	16	TRBJ2-3	CASSLIGSGNTDTQYF	TGTGCCAGCAGCTTAATCGGTTCAGGGAACACAGATACGCAGTATTTT
NA	NA	TRBV12-3/TRBV12-4	12	TRBJ2-7	CASSFGGYEQYF	TGTGCCAGCAGTTTCGGCGGCTACGAGCAGTACTTC
TRBD1	NA	TRBV4-1	14	TRBJ1-1	CASSHPTGTTEAFF	TGCGCCAGCAGCCACCCGACAGGGACGACTGAAGCTTTCTTT
TRBD1	NA	TRBV19	15	TRBJ1-5	CASSPDRGEIQPQHF	TGTGCCAGTAGCCCGGACAGGGGTGAGATTCAGCCCCAGCATTTT
NA	NA	TRBV9	14	TRBJ2-3	CASSVAGMFNTQYF	TGTGCCAGCAGCGTAGCAGGGATGTTCAATACGCAGTATTTT
NA	few	TRBV4-2	16	TRBJ1-5	CASSQVAGRGNQPQHF	TGTGCCAGCAGCCAAGTGGCAGGGAGGGGCAATCAGCCCCAGCATTTT
NA	NA	TRBV5-1	18	TRBJ1-4	CASSLGAGRGAYNEKLFF	TGCGCCAGCAGCTTGGGTGCAGGCCGGGGGGCTTATAATGAAAAACTGTTTTTT
NA	few	TRBV10-3	14	TRBJ1-6	CAISESNTNSPLHF	TGTGCCATCAGTGAGTCGAACACTAATTCACCCCTCCACTTT
TRBD2	NA	TRBV10-3	14	TRBJ2-1	CAIRAGGIRNEQFF	TGTGCCATCAGGGCGGGGGGCATCAGGAATGAGCAGTTCTTC
NA	NA	TRBV3-1/TRBV3-2	17	TRBJ1-3	CASSHRGTFFSGNTIYF	TGTGCCAGCAGCCACCGTGGGACTTTTTTTAGTGGAAACACCATATATTTT
NA	NA	TRBV25-1	12	TRBJ2-7	CASGYTAVEQYF	TGTGCCAGCGGATACACCGCGGTGGAGCAGTACTTC
NA	NA	TRBV30	13	TRBJ1-6	CAWTRGENSPLHF	TGTGCCTGGACCCGGGGGGAGAATTCACCCCTCCACTTT
NA	NA	TRBV19	15	TRBJ2-1	CASSIVGRVHNEQFF	TGTGCCAGTAGTATAGTGGGCAGGGTGCACAATGAGCAGTTCTTC
TRBD1	NA	TRBV12-3/TRBV12-4	13	TRBJ1-4	CASRDSLDEKLFF	TGTGCCAGCCGGGACAGTTTGGATGAAAAACTGTTTTTT
NA	NA	TRBV20-1	16	TRBJ1-5	CSASLPRAGSNQPQHF	TGCAGTGCTAGTCTCCCCCGAGCAGGGAGCAATCAGCCCCAGCATTTT
NA	NA	TRBV5-6	13	TRBJ2-7	CASSLNGNYEQYF	TGTGCCAGCAGCTTGAACGGGAACTACGAGCAGTACTTC
TRBD1	NA	TRBV5-5	15	TRBJ1-5	CASSFAGQANQPQHF	TGTGCCAGCAGCTTTGCTGGACAGGCCAATCAGCCCCAGCATTTT
NA	NA	TRBV7-9	14	TRBJ1-4	CASSLGQYNEKLFF	TGTGCCAGCAGCTTAGGACAGTATAATGAAAAACTGTTTTTT
NA	NA	TRBV5-6	13	TRBJ1-5	CASSRLRRQPQHF	TGTGCCAGCAGCCGCTTGAGGCGACAGCCCCAGCATTTT
TRBD1	NA	TRBV4-1	18	TRBJ2-6	CASSQTGGIGSGANVLTF	TGCGCCAGCAGCCAGACAGGGGGCATTGGGTCCGGGGCCAACGTCCTGACTTTC
NA	NA	TRBV18	17	TRBJ2-2	CASSPQMVSAGTGELFF	TGTGCCAGCTCACCACAAATGGTCTCGGCAGGGACCGGGGAGCTGTTTTTT
NA	NA	TRBV6-2/TRBV6-3	12	TRBJ2-1	CASSPQGHEQFF	TGTGCCAGCAGTCCCCAGGGGCATGAGCAGTTCTTC
NA	NA	TRBV28	16	TRBJ1-4	CASSLGRGATNEKLFF	TGTGCCAGCAGTTTAGGGCGGGGGGCAACTAATGAAAAACTGTTTTTT
TRBD2	NA	TRBV20-1	11	TRBJ2-7	CSAARGYEQYF	TGCAGTGCTGCGCGGGGGTACGAGCAGTACTTC
TRBD2	NA	TRBV5-3	17	TRBJ2-3	CARSSRFWLAGRDTQYF	TGTGCCAGAAGCTCGAGGTTTTGGTTAGCGGGGAGAGATACGCAGTATTTT
NA	NA	TRBV3-1/TRBV3-2	14	TRBJ1-5	CASSPGGGNQPQHF	TGTGCCAGCAGCCCCGGCGGGGGCAATCAGCCCCAGCATTTT
TRBD1	NA	TRBV18	15	TRBJ2-5	CASSPGTGKQETQYF	TGTGCCAGCTCACCCGGGACAGGAAAACAAGAGACCCAGTACTTC
TRBD1	NA	TRBV19	15	TRBJ1-2	CASSRAQGALDGYTF	TGTGCCAGTAGTAGAGCACAGGGGGCGCTTGATGGCTACACCTTC
TRBD2	NA	TRBV6-5	15	TRBJ2-5	CASSYSSGGGETQYF	TGTGCCAGCAGTTACTCGAGCGGGGGAGGGGAGACCCAGTACTTC
NA	NA	TRBV20-1	11	TRBJ2-7	CSAPGGYEQYF	TGCAGTGCTCCAGGGGGGTACGAGCAGTACTTC
TRBD1	NA	TRBV23-1	15	TRBJ2-5	CASSYRGSAWETQYF	TGCGCCAGCAGCTACAGGGGGTCGGCTTGGGAGACCCAGTACTTC
NA	NA	TRBV2	13	TRBJ2-3	CASSVGRSDTQYF	TGTGCCAGCTCCGTTGGGAGATCAGATACGCAGTATTTT
NA	NA	TRBV6-1	16	TRBJ1-5	CASSEVLRKNNQPQHF	TGTGCCAGCAGTGAAGTCCTGCGCAAAAACAATCAGCCCCAGCATTTT
TRBD2	NA	TRBV11-2	14	TRBJ2-1	CASSLGGVRNEQFF	TGTGCCAGCAGCTTGGGGGGGGTACGCAATGAGCAGTTCTTC
TRBD1	NA	TRBV18	15	TRBJ2-1	CASSRDRGRVNEQFF	TGTGCCAGCTCACGCGACAGGGGGCGCGTAAATGAGCAGTTCTTC
NA	NA	TRBV12-1	16	TRBJ2-5	CASSFFAGARALTQYF	TGTGCCAGCAGCTTTTTCGCGGGGGCCCGCGCATTGACCCAGTACTTC